These 21 T cell receptor beta chains share one sample of origin, sequenced in a study of identifying expanded T cells in peripheral blood. Data came from immunoSEQ multiplex PCR; TCRdb stores just in-frame clones and leaves some out. The sample consists of approximately 110,000 clones, around 89% of them appearing once. The specimen was blood. Source of these receptors: a person aged 18 to 75 in good health.

The CDR3 DNA reads as TGTGCCAGTAGTACGTACAGGGGGCTCGATAATTCACCCCTCCACTTT. It encodes CASSTYRGLDNSPLHF. The chain recombines TRBV19 with TRBJ1-6, with 9 positions matching TRBD1. The CDR3 is 16 amino acids. Looked up from germline, CDR1 is LNHDA and CDR2 is SQIVND (reference sequence). The V and J ends lost 4 bases and 5 bases, in that order; junction bases with no gene match: 6.

J is TRBJ2-7 and V is TRBV5-5; D tentatively fits TRBD1 or TRBD2 (5 bases each). This CDR3 is 17 amino acids long. V lost 4 bases, J lost 4 bases, and 24 bases lay in between. The germline V gene encodes CDR1 SGHKS and CDR2 YYEKEE (reference sequence). CDR3 in amino acids: CASSTQLWDGDGYEQYF. The CDR3 nucleotides are TGTGCCAGCAGCACCCAGCTTTGGGACGGCGACGGGTACGAGCAGTACTTC.

This clone was detected only a few times. The same CDR3 arises from other DNA sequences in this sample as well. The rearrangement joins TRBV4-3 to TRBJ2-7, with 9 bases aligning to TRBD1. Germline V gene lookup returns CDR1 LGHNA and CDR2 YSLEER. V lost 2 bases, J lost 4 bases, and 6 bases stayed unmatched. The CDR3 is made up of 15 amino acids. CDR3 loop: CASSQHTGGRYEQYF. CDR3 nucleotide sequence: TGCGCCAGCAGCCAACATACAGGGGGCAGGTACGAGCAGTACTTC.

V is TRBV4-1 and J is TRBJ2-1; 7 bases are a match to TRBD2. V shed 5 bases, J shed 5 bases, and the junction held 9 bases outside the gene matches. Germline CDR1 MGHRA, CDR2 YSYEKL. The CDR3 sequence is 15 residues long. Written as DNA, the CDR3 is TGCGCCAGCAGCTACGGACTAGGACCCAACAATGAGCAGTTCTTC. Translation gives CASSYGLGPNNEQFF.

Concerning this clone itself: The same CDR3 arises from other DNA sequences in this sample as well. The chain carries TRBV4-3 and TRBJ2-6; D gene unclear. This CDR3 has 15 residues. Germline assignment: CDR1 LGHNA and CDR2 YSLEER. Deletions cut 3 bases from V and 0 bases from J, with 6 bases between. The chain's CDR3 is CASSQGSSGANVLTF. The CDR3, as DNA: TGCGCCAGCAGCCAGGGTTCCTCTGGGGCCAACGTCCTGACTTTC.

The V call is TRBV5-1, the J call TRBJ2-1; D remains ambiguous. The V and J ends lost 1 base and 7 bases respectively, with 12 bases between them. Per the germline V gene, CDR1 is SGHRS and CDR2 is YFSETQ. The CDR3 covers 14 residues. For the CDR3, the DNA is TGCGCCAGCAGCTTGATCAGGTCTTCGAATGAGCAGTTCTTC. This gives the protein CASSLIRSSNEQFF.

The chain uses TRBV10-3 and TRBJ2-5, with 7 positions matching TRBD1. The CDR3 runs 13 residues. The germline V gene encodes CDR1 ENHRY and CDR2 SYGVKD. V was clipped by 11 bases and J by 5 bases; unmatched bases: 11. The DNA of the CDR3 is TGTGCCTCCGCGACAGGGCTCGAGGAGACCCAGTACTTC. This gives the protein CASATGLEETQYF.

The V gene is TRBV11-2, the J gene TRBJ2-7; D is perhaps TRBD1 or TRBD2 (6 bases each). CDR1 SGHAT and CDR2 FQNNGV come from the germline V gene. The V end lost 2 bases, the J end lost 2 bases, and 10 bases lay between the germline ends. This CDR3 is 14 amino acids long. The CDR3 region is CASSLWGAAYEQYF. Written as DNA, the CDR3 is TGTGCCAGCAGCTTATGGGGGGCGGCCTACGAGCAGTACTTC. The full variable domain, in which reference TRBV11-2 and TRBJ2-7 provide the parts outside the CDR3, is EAGVAQSPRYKIIEKRQSVAFWCNPISGHATLYWYQQILGQGPKLLIQFQNNGVVDDSQLPKDRFSAERLKGVDSTLKIQPAKLEDSAVYLCASSLWGAAYEQYFGPGTRLTVT.

This clone has only a few counts. This chain connects TRBV30 to TRBJ1-5; no firm D call. The CDR3 runs to 12 residues. CDR1 and CDR2 from the germline V gene are GTSNPN and SVGIG (reference sequence). V was shortened by 0 bases and J by 7 bases, with 7 bases between the two germline ends. This chain's CDR3 is CAWSVGGQPQHF. The CDR3, as DNA: TGTGCCTGGAGTGTAGGAGGACAGCCCCAGCATTTT.

This clone was detected only once. The V gene is TRBV5-1, the J gene TRBJ2-3, with a possible D match to TRBD2 (5 bases). V shed 4 bases and J shed 8 bases, with 20 bases lying between them. Germline V gives CDR1 SGHRS, CDR2 YFSETQ. CDR3 length equals 15 residues. The CDR3 DNA sequence: TGCGCCAGCAGCCCGAACGGAGAGGGCAAGGGTACGCAGTATTTT. This translates into CASSPNGEGKGTQYF.

The chain joins TRBV10-3 to TRBJ2-7; possible D gene TRBD2, 6 bases. The CDR3 totals 14 residues. Germline CDR1 and CDR2: ENHRY and SYGVKD. V dropped 6 bases and J dropped 5 bases, with 17 bases sitting between them. The CDR3 DNA is TGTGCCATCAGGAGCCAGTTGGGGGGACACGAGCAGTACTTC. It specifies CAIRSQLGGHEQYF.

The sample holds a few counts of this clone. The genes are TRBV2 and TRBJ1-2, with a possible D match to TRBD1 (5 bases). Looked up from germline, CDR1 is SNHLY and CDR2 is FYNNEI. This CDR3 has 12 amino acids. The V end lost 8 bases, the J end lost 10 bases, and 17 bases lay between the germline ends. CDR3 nucleotides: TGTGCCAGCGGGGGGACGGATTATAACTACACCTTC. This sequence encodes CASGGTDYNYTF. Full variable domain (missing parts from reference TRBV2 and TRBJ1-2): EPEVTQTPSHQVTQMGQEVILRCVPISNHLYFYWYRQILGQKVEFLVSFYNNEISEKSEIFDDQFSVERPDGSNFTLKIRSTKLEDSAMYFCASGGTDYNYTFGSGTRLTVV.

This clone is a singleton in its sample. This rearrangement joins TRBV2 to TRBJ1-3; no clear D. The CDR3 is 13 amino acids. The V end was cut by 6 bases, the J end by 2 bases, with 8 bases between. Germline CDR1 SNHLY, CDR2 FYNNEI. The CDR3 nucleotides read TGTGCCAGCAGGGTGTACGCTGGAAACACCATATATTTT. This gives the protein CASRVYAGNTIYF.

This clone was picked up many times. The rearrangement joins TRBV6-1 to TRBJ2-7; 8 positions agree with TRBD1. From germline, CDR1 is MNHNS and CDR2 SASEGT. The CDR3 runs 14 residues. Trimming cost V 6 bases and J 3 bases; bases outside gene matches: 7. The CDR3: CASRVGRGLYEQYF. The CDR3 DNA reads as TGTGCCAGCAGGGTCGGCAGGGGGCTCTACGAGCAGTACTTC.

CDR3 residues: CASSQDGDRSRYEQYF. For the CDR3, the DNA is TGTGCCAGCAGTCAGGACGGGGACAGAAGTCGCTACGAGCAGTACTTC. This chain links TRBV5-5 with TRBJ2-7; 7 bases fit TRBD1. The germline gives CDR1 SGHKS, CDR2 YYEKEE (reference sequence). CDR3 length equals 16 residues. After removal of 5 bases from V and 3 bases from J, the junction contained 14 bases not matched to a gene.

This clone was detected only once. The chain is built from TRBV2 and TRBJ2-2; D unclear. Germline V lookup: CDR1 SNHLY, CDR2 FYNNEI. The CDR3 is 14 residues long. The V gene lost 8 bases and the J gene lost 0 bases, with 10 bases spanning the gap. The CDR3 nucleotides read TGTGCCAGCGGGGAACAGCCGAACACCGGGGAGCTGTTTTTT. Amino acid sequence: CASGEQPNTGELFF.

This sequence joins TRBV6-1 and TRBJ1-6, with a possible D match to TRBD1 (6 bases). Germline CDR1 reads MNHNS; CDR2 reads SASEGT. The V end was cut by 2 bases, the J end by 10 bases, with 12 bases between. The CDR3 contains 14 residues. The CDR3 region has the DNA TGTGCCAGCAGTGAATCGGGGGCTAGATCACCCCTCCACTTT. This gives the protein CASSESGARSPLHF.

This chain joins TRBV18 and TRBJ1-2; a weak D match, TRBD1 (5 bases). V lost 0 bases and J 8 bases, leaving 22 bases between the germline ends. This CDR3 comprises 17 residues. Germline values: CDR1 KGHSH, CDR2 LQKENI. The CDR3 DNA reads as TGTGCCAGCTCACCACCCCCGCGGGGGACGGTGGGAGGCGGCTACACCTTC. It translates to CASSPPPRGTVGGGYTF.

The V call is TRBV5-6, the J call TRBJ1-2; D may be TRBD1 (6 bases). The germline V and J ends were trimmed by 0 bases and 7 bases, with 10 bases remaining between them. Germline V gives CDR1 SGHDT, CDR2 YYEEEE. This CDR3 comprises 13 residues. CDR3 loop: CASSLEQGGGYTF. CDR3 DNA sequence: TGTGCCAGCAGCTTGGAACAGGGAGGTGGCTACACCTTC.

The J gene is TRBJ2-1, the V gene TRBV19, with a weak D call TRBD2 (5 bases). Per germline, CDR1 LNHDA and CDR2 SQIVND (reference sequence). Trimming took off 1 base at V and 7 bases at J, with 11 bases between the two ends. The CDR3 sequence is 14 residues long. The CDR3 loop is CASSIATSFNEQFF. CDR3 DNA sequence: TGTGCCAGTAGTATAGCTACTAGTTTTAATGAGCAGTTCTTC.

This clone occurred a few times. This rearrangement joins TRBV28 to TRBJ1-5; TRBD1 is a possible D gene (6 bases). Looked up from germline, CDR1 is MDHEN and CDR2 is SYDVKM. The CDR3 spans 15 residues. Trimming shortened V by 6 bases and J by 1 base, and 13 bases separated the two germline ends. The CDR3 here is CASRSDRPSNQPQHF. The CDR3, as DNA: TGTGCCAGCAGATCGGACAGACCAAGCAATCAGCCCCAGCATTTT. The full variable domain, completed using reference TRBV28 and TRBJ1-5, is DVKVTQSSRYLVKRTGEKVFLECVQDMDHENMFWYRQDPGLGLRLIYFSYDVKMKEKGDIPEGYSVSREKKERFSLILESASTNQTSMYLCASRSDRPSNQPQHFGDGTRLSIL.